The rows below give T cell receptor beta chains drawn from one sample of a study of blood T cells in healthy people across ages. Each CDR3 protein gets one entry after TCRdb re-called the 5' RACE reads with MiXCR. The table has some 1.4 million distinct CDR3 sequences, 40% to 50% seen once. What was sequenced was blood. All receptors derive from a woman under 30 in good health. Each CDR3 is given with its conserved first and last residue. The D gene is left open where the match is weak. The size entry is marked missing in some rows and otherwise reads once, few, many or a size class.

few	TRBV18	-	TRBJ1-2	TGTGCCAGCTCACCTCTCGACGGCAGTAACTATGGCTACACCTTC	CASSPLDGSNYGYTF
few	TRBV20-1	TRBD1	TRBJ2-7	TGCAGTGCTAGAGTCAACAGGGGGATCTCCTACGAGCAGTACTTC	CSARVNRGISYEQYF
-	TRBV7-2	-	TRBJ2-7	TGTGCCAGCAGCTTAGTGGGGGGCCCCGAGCAGTACTTC	CASSLVGGPEQYF
-	TRBV29-1	TRBD1	TRBJ2-4	TGCAGCGTTGTTCGGACAGGGGGTGCCAAAACCATTCAGTACTTC	CSVVRTGGAKTIQYF
-	TRBV6-6	-	TRBJ1-1	TGTGCCAGCAGTTACTCAGCGTCCCTCGACACTGAAGCTTTCTTT	CASSYSASLDTEAFF
-	TRBV20-1	-	TRBJ2-7	TGCAGTGCTGCTCCCGGGGGCTACGAGCAGTACTTC	CSAAPGGYEQYF
-	TRBV20-1	-	TRBJ2-7	TGCAGTGGAAAGGGCCGGGATGAGCAGTACTTC	CSGKGRDEQYF
-	TRBV4-1	-	TRBJ2-5	TGCGCCAGCAGCCAAGACCCTTCGGGTCCCAGGGAGACCCAGTACTTC	CASSQDPSGPRETQYF
few	TRBV20-1	-	TRBJ2-1	TGCAGTGCTTTATCCAATCCGGTGCGCCCGGACCACAATGAGCAGTTCTTC	CSALSNPVRPDHNEQFF
many	TRBV11-1	TRBD2	TRBJ2-5	TGTGCCAGCAGAAGTCTAGCGGACCAAGAGACCCAGTACTTC	CASRSLADQETQYF
few	TRBV10-3	TRBD2	TRBJ2-7	TGTGCCATCAGTGAGGCGGAGAGGGTAGCGGGGTACTACGAGCAGTACTTC	CAISEAERVAGYYEQYF
few	TRBV27	TRBD2	TRBJ2-5	TGTGCCAGCAGTTCCCGGGGGGTGGAGACCCAGTACTTC	CASSSRGVETQYF
-	TRBV2	-	TRBJ1-5	TGTGCCAGCAACGAGGGGGGCCCCAGGCAGCCCCAGCATTTT	CASNEGGPRQPQHF
few	TRBV20-1	TRBD1	TRBJ2-7	TGCAGTGCCCCTCGGAGGACAGGGACCTACGAGCAGTACTTC	CSAPRRTGTYEQYF
-	TRBV7-9	TRBD1	TRBJ2-2	TGTGCCAGCAGCTTAAGGGGACAGATGTTCTCGAACACCGGGGAGCTGTTTTTT	CASSLRGQMFSNTGELFF
-	TRBV10-3	TRBD2	TRBJ2-2	TGTGCCATCAGTGAACGGGGGACTAGCGGGGGGAACACCGGGGAGCTGTTTTTT	CAISERGTSGGNTGELFF
few	TRBV3-1	-	TRBJ2-3	TGTGCCAGCAGCCATAACCGGGACCCCAACCAGTATTTT	CASSHNRDPNQYF
-	TRBV21-1	-	TRBJ2-7	TGTGCCAGCAGTAAGCCGAGCGGCGAGCAGTACTTC	CASSKPSGEQYF
-	TRBV6-1	-	TRBJ2-5	TGTGCCAGCAAGGTGGGACGGGAGAGTGATGAGCAGTACTTC	CASKVGRESDEQYF
few	TRBV4-2	-	TRBJ2-6	TGTGCCAGCAGCCAAGAATCTACGGGTTCCTCTGGGGCCAACGTCCTGACTTTC	CASSQESTGSSGANVLTF
-	TRBV5-1	-	TRBJ2-3	TGCGCCAGCAGCTTGGGGGCTAGCGCCCCCACGGCAGATACGCAGTATTTT	CASSLGASAPTADTQYF
-	TRBV5-1	TRBD2	TRBJ2-1	TGCGCCAGCAGCTTGGTATTAGCGGGGACCTACAGTGAGCAGTTCTTC	CASSLVLAGTYSEQFF
-	TRBV29-1	-	TRBJ2-7	TGCAGCGTTGAGTCGGTAGGGCAGTACTTC	CSVESVGQYF
once	TRBV7-9	-	TRBJ1-6	TGTGCCAGCAGCCAAAGAGGGAGCTCCTATAATTCACCCCTCCACTTT	CASSQRGSSYNSPLHF
few	TRBV7-6	-	TRBJ2-1	TGTGCCAGCAGCTTAGGGCGCTACCGAGCGGAATCCTCCTACAATGAGCAGTTCTTC	CASSLGRYRAESSYNEQFF
once	TRBV20-1	TRBD2	TRBJ2-1	TGCAGTGCTAGGCGGGCAGCGGGGGGGCCTAATGAGCAGTTCTTC	CSARRAAGGPNEQFF
-	TRBV15	-	TRBJ2-7	TGTGCCACCAGCAGAGAAGGCGCCTCGGGCGAGCAGTACTTC	CATSREGASGEQYF
few	TRBV12-3/TRBV12-4	TRBD2	TRBJ2-5	TGTGCCAGCAGTCGACTAGCTCAAGAGACCCAGTACTTC	CASSRLAQETQYF
-	TRBV6-2/TRBV6-3	TRBD2	TRBJ2-4	TGTGCCAGCCGTTTGGCCCAGCGGGATTGGACCAAAAACATTCAGTACTTC	CASRLAQRDWTKNIQYF
-	TRBV27	TRBD1	TRBJ1-2	TGTGCCACCGCTGAAGCCCTACTTTCGGGACAGATCTATGGCTACACCTTC	CATAEALLSGQIYGYTF
-	TRBV3-1	-	TRBJ2-2	TGTGCCAGCAGCCAAGATGGGCGTAGGGGCGGGGAGCTGTTTTTT	CASSQDGRRGGELFF
once	TRBV4-1	-	TRBJ1-6	TGCGCCAGCAGCCCCGAAGGAAGACCTAATTCACCCCTCCACTTT	CASSPEGRPNSPLHF
-	TRBV9	-	TRBJ2-4	TGTGCCAGCAGCGTAACGTATAGCCAAACCATTCAGTACTTC	CASSVTYSQTIQYF
-	TRBV6-1	TRBD1	TRBJ2-2	TGTGCCAGCGGAGGACAGGGCACCGGGGAGCTGTTTTTT	CASGGQGTGELFF
many	TRBV6-5	-	TRBJ2-3	TGTGCCAGCGGCTTCGAAAATACGCAGTATTTT	CASGFENTQYF
-	TRBV7-8	TRBD1	TRBJ1-6	TGTGCCAGCAGCTTAAGGGACAGGTCTAATTCACCCCTCCACTTT	CASSLRDRSNSPLHF
few	TRBV6-1	TRBD1	TRBJ1-6	TGTGCCAGCAGTGAAGGGCGGACAGGGGTTTTGGGTTCACCCCTCCACTTT	CASSEGRTGVLGSPLHF